These T cell receptor beta chains were read from a single sample in a study of T cells in Graves' hyperthyroidism and ophthalmopathy. A single record per CDR3 protein comes from TCRdb applying MiXCR to the multiplex PCR reads. Seen here are about 720,000 distinct CDR3 sequences, approximately 18% observed once, and the top ten hold 16%. Sequencing used blood. The origin of the receptors is a woman aged 45-59 years with Graves' hyperthyroidism that later progressed to Graves' ophthalmopathy. The CDR3 runs from the conserved cysteine through the conserved F or W. D genes are given only for firm matches. Clone size is given for some rows only: seen once, a few or many times, or a class if the clone is expanded.

J gene,V gene,D gene,clone size,CDR3 protein,CDR3 DNA
TRBJ2-7,TRBV12-3/TRBV12-4,TRBD1,few,CASSTSTGTYEQYF,TGTGCCAGCAGTACCTCGACAGGGACCTACGAGCAGTACTTC
TRBJ1-6,TRBV6-1,-,few,CASRTWGVLRSPLHF,TGTGCCAGCAGAACCTGGGGGGTACTGCGGTCACCCCTCCACTTT
TRBJ2-1,TRBV2,TRBD2,many,CASRETSGGAADEQFF,TGTGCCAGCAGGGAGACTAGCGGGGGGGCGGCGGATGAGCAGTTCTTC
TRBJ1-4,TRBV11-2,-,once,CASSRGGRVANEKLFF,TGTGCCAGCAGCCGCGGGGGAAGGGTGGCTAATGAAAAACTGTTTTTT
TRBJ2-3,TRBV2,TRBD2,many,CASSSGSSTDTQYF,TGTGCCAGCAGTAGCGGGAGTAGCACAGATACGCAGTATTTT
TRBJ2-5,TRBV7-2,TRBD2,-,CASSLWAERGGRFQETQYF,TGTGCCAGCAGCTTATGGGCAGAGCGGGGGGGCCGATTTCAAGAGACCCAGTACTTC
TRBJ1-2,TRBV5-1,-,few,CASTDTGHGYTF,TGCGCCAGCACGGACACCGGACATGGCTACACCTTC
TRBJ1-5,TRBV5-5,-,many,CASSLEYSNQPQHF,TGTGCCAGCAGCTTGGAGTATAGCAATCAGCCCCAGCATTTT
TRBJ2-7,TRBV3-1,-,many,CASSRAFGSYEQYF,TGTGCCAGCAGCCGAGCGTTTGGCTCCTACGAGCAGTACTTC
TRBJ2-3,TRBV3-1,TRBD1,many,CASSHAGGGWTDTQYF,TGTGCCAGCAGCCATGCAGGGGGCGGTTGGACAGATACGCAGTATTTT
TRBJ2-1,TRBV20-1,-,few,CSAPGASLNNEQFF,TGCAGTGCCCCAGGGGCTAGCCTAAACAATGAGCAGTTCTTC
TRBJ2-2,TRBV19,-,-,CASSIGEPGVAGELFF,TGTGCCAGTAGTATAGGGGAACCTGGGGTGGCCGGGGAGCTGTTTTTT
TRBJ1-1,TRBV18,TRBD1,-,CASSPVRQGEAFF,TGTGCCAGCTCACCAGTCCGACAGGGTGAAGCTTTCTTT
TRBJ1-2,TRBV2,TRBD1,few,CASNRDRGSYGYTF,TGTGCCAGCAACCGGGACAGGGGGTCCTATGGCTACACCTTC
TRBJ1-5,TRBV12-3/TRBV12-4,-,-,CASSLEGDLGQPQHF,TGTGCCAGCAGTTTAGAGGGGGATCTAGGTCAGCCCCAGCATTTT
TRBJ1-5,TRBV29-1,TRBD1,-,CSVGGQGAGQPQHF,TGCAGCGTTGGGGGACAGGGGGCCGGTCAGCCCCAGCATTTT
TRBJ1-5,TRBV20-1,TRBD1,-,CSALDRGDQPQHF,TGCAGTGCTCTAGACAGGGGGGATCAGCCCCAGCATTTT
TRBJ2-5,TRBV20-1,TRBD2,-,CSASVPGASGRGETQYF,TGCAGTGCTTCCGTCCCTGGTGCTAGCGGGAGGGGAGAGACCCAGTACTTC
TRBJ1-1,TRBV5-1,-,many,CASPDRMNTEAFF,TGCGCCAGCCCTGACAGGATGAACACTGAAGCTTTCTTT
TRBJ2-7,TRBV11-3,-,many,CASSAGHRSEQYF,TGTGCCAGCAGCGCTGGACACCGGAGCGAGCAGTACTTC
TRBJ1-6,TRBV7-8,-,-,CASSLVRPSSYNSPLHF,TGTGCCAGCAGCTTAGTCCGACCGAGCTCCTATAATTCACCCCTCCACTTT
TRBJ2-7,TRBV12-5,TRBD1,once,CASGRGTAFSYEQYF,TGTGCTAGTGGCCGTGGGACAGCATTCTCCTACGAGCAGTACTTC
TRBJ2-3,TRBV20-1,TRBD2,few,CSARDRRLAGSDTQYF,TGCAGTGCTAGAGATCGACGGCTAGCGGGGTCAGATACGCAGTATTTT